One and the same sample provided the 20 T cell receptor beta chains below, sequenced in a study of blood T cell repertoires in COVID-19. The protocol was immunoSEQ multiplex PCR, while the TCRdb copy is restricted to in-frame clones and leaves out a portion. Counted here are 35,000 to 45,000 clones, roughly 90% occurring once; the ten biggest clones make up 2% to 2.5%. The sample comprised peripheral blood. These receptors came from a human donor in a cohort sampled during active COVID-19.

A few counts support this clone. CDR3 protein: CASSMAVREAEKLFF. As DNA, the CDR3 is TGTGCCAGTAGTATGGCCGTAAGAGAAGCGGAAAAACTGTTTTTT. The rearrangement links TRBV19 to TRBJ1-4; D not resolved. Trimming took off 3 bases at V and 8 bases at J, with 16 bases between the two ends. Germline V gene lookup returns CDR1 LNHDA and CDR2 SQIVND (reference sequence). The CDR3 spans 15 residues. The whole variable domain, filled in from reference TRBV19 and TRBJ1-4, reads DGGITQSPKYLFRKEGQNVTLSCEQNLNHDAMYWYRQDPGQGLRLIYYSQIVNDFQKGDIAEGYSVSREKKESFPLTVTSAQKNPTAFYLCASSMAVREAEKLFFGSGTQLSVL.

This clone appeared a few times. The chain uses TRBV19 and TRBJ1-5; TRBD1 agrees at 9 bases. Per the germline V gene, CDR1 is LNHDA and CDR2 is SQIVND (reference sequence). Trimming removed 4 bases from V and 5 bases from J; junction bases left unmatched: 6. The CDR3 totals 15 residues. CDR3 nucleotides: TGTGCCAGTAGTACCTACAGGGGGCCCGATCAGCCCCAGCATTTT. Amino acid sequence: CASSTYRGPDQPQHF.

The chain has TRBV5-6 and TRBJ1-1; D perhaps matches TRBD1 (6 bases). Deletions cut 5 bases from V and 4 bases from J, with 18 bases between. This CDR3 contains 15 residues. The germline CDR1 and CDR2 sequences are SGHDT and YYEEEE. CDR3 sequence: CASSPISGVITEAFF. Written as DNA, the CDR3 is TGTGCCAGCAGTCCCATCTCAGGGGTTATCACTGAAGCTTTCTTT.

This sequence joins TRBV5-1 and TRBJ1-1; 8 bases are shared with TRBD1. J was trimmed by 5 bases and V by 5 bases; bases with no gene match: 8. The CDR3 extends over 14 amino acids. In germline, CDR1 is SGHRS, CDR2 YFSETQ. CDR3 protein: CASSRGQGETEAFF. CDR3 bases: TGCGCCAGCAGTCGAGGACAGGGTGAAACTGAAGCTTTCTTT.

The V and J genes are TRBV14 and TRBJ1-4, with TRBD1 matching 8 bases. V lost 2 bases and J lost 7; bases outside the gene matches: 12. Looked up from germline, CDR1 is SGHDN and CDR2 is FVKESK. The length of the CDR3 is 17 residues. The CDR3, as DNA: TGTGCCAGCAGCCAACGACTCGGGACAGGCACGGGTGAAAAACTGTTTTTT. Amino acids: CASSQRLGTGTGEKLFF.

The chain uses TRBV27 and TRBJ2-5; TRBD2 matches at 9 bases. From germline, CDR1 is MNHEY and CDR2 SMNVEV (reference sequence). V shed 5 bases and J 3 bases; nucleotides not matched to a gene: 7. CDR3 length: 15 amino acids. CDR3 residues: CASSNTGLAEETQYF. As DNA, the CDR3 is TGTGCCAGCAGTAATACGGGACTAGCCGAAGAGACCCAGTACTTC.

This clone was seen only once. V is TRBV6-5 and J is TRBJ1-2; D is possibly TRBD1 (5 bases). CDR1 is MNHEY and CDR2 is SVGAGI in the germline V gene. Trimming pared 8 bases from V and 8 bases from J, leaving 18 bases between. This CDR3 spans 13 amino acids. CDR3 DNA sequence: TGTGCCAGCCTTGGGGTCGGGGGGAGGGGCTACACCTTC. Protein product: CASLGVGGRGYTF.

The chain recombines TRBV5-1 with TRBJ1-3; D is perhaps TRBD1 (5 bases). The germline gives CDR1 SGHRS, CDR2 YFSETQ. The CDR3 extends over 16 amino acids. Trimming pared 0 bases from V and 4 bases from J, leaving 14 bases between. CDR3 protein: CASSLDGGVAGNTIYF. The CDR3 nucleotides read TGCGCCAGCAGCTTGGACGGGGGAGTCGCAGGAAACACCATATATTTT. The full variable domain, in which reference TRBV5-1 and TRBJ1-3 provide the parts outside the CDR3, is KAGVTQTPRYLIKTRGQQVTLSCSPISGHRSVSWYQQTPGQGLQFLFEYFSETQRNKGNFPGRFSGRQFSNSRSEMNVSTLELGDSALYLCASSLDGGVAGNTIYFGEGSWLTVV.

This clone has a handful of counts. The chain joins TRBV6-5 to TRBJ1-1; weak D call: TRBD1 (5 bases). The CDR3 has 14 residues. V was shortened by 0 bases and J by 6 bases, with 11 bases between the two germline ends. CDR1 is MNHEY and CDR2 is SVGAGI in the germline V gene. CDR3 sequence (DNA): TGTGCCAGCAGTTACTCAGGGGCGCGAGCTGAAGCTTTCTTT. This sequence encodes CASSYSGARAEAFF.

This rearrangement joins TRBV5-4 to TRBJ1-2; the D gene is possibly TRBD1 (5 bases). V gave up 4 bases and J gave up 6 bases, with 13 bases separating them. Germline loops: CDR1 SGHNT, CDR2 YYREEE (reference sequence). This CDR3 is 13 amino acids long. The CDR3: CASSLRVTDGYTF. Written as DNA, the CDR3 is TGTGCCAGCAGCCTCAGGGTTACGGATGGCTACACCTTC.

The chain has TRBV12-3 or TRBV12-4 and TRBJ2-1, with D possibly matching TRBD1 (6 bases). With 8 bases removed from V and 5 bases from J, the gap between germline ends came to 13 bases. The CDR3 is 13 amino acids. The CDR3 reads CASWRTENNEQFF. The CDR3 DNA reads TGTGCCAGCTGGCGGACAGAGAACAATGAGCAGTTCTTC.

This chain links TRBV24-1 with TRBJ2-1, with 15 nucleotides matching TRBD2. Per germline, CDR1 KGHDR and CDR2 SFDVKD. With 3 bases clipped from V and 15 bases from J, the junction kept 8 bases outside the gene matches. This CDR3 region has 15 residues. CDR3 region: CATSDVGTSGGPLFF. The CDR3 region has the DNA TGTGCCACCAGTGATGTCGGGACTAGCGGGGGGCCGCTGTTCTTC.

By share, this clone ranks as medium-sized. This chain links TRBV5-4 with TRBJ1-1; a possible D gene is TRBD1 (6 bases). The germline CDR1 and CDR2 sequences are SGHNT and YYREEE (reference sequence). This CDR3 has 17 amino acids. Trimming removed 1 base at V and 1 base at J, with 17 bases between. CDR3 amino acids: CASSLSEGVRGNTEAFF. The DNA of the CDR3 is TGTGCCAGCAGCTTGTCTGAGGGCGTCAGGGGGAACACTGAAGCTTTCTTT.

This CDR3 is CASSFSPGAGANVLTF. The CDR3 coding sequence is TGTGCCAGCAGCTTCTCCCCAGGGGCTGGGGCCAACGTCCTGACTTTC. This chain joins TRBV7-9 and TRBJ2-6, with D perhaps TRBD1 (6 bases). Trimming took off 3 bases at V and 2 bases at J, with 11 bases between the two ends. CDR3 size: 16 residues. Germline assignment: CDR1 SEHNR and CDR2 FQNEAQ (reference sequence).

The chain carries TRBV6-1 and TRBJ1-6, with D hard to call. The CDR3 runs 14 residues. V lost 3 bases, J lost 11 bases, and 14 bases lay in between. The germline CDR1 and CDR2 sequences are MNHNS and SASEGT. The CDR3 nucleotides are TGTGCCAGCAGTGAGGAGGGTTGGAAAGCACCCCTCCACTTT. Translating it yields CASSEEGWKAPLHF.

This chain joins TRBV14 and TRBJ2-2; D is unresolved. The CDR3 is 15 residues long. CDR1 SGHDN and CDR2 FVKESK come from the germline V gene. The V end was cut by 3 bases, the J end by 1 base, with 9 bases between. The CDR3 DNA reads TGTGCCAGCAGCCACGGTTCCGTGAACACCGGGGAGCTGTTTTTT. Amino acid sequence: CASSHGSVNTGELFF.

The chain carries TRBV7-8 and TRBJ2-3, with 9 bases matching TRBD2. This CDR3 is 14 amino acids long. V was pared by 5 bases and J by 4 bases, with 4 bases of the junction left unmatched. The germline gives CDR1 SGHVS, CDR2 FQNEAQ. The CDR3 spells CASSPWTSADTQYF. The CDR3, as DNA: TGTGCCAGCAGCCCGTGGACTAGCGCAGATACGCAGTATTTT.

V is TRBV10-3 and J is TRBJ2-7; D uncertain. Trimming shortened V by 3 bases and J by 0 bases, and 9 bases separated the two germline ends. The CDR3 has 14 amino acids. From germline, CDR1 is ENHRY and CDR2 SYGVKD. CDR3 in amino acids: CAISDHTRSYEQYF. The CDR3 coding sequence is TGTGCCATCAGTGACCACACCCGCTCCTACGAGCAGTACTTC.

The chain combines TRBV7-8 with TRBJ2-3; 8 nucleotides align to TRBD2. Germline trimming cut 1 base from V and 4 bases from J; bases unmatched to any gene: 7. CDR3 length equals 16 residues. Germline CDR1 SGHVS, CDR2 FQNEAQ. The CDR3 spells CASSLDFSGVSDTQYF. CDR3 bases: TGTGCCAGCAGCTTAGACTTTAGCGGGGTTTCAGATACGCAGTATTTT. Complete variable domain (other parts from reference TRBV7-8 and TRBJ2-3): GAGVSQSPRYKVAKRGQDVALRCDPISGHVSLFWYQQALGQGPEFLTYFQNEAQLDKSGLPSDRFFAERPEGSVSTLKIQRTQQEDSAVYLCASSLDFSGVSDTQYFGPGTRLTVL.

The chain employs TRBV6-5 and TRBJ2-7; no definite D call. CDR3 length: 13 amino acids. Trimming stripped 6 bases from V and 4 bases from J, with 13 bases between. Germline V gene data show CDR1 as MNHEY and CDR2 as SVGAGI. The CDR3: CASSSFPRYEQYF. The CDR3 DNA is TGTGCCAGCAGCTCCTTCCCTAGGTACGAGCAGTACTTC.